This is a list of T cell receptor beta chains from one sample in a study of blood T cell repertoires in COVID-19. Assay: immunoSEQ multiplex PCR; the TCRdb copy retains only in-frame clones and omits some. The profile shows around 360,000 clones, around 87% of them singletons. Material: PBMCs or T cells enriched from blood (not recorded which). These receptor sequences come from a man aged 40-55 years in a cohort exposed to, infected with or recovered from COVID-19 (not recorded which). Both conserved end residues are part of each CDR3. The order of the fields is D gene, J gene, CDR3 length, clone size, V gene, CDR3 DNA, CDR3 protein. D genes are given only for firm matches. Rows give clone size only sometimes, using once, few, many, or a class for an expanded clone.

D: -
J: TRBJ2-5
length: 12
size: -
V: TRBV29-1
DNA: TGCAGCGTTGAACAGGGGTCGGAGACCCAGTACTTC
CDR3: CSVEQGSETQYF

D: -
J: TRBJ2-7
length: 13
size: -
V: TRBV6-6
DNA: TGTGCCAGCAGCTCGGTACCCTCCTACGAGCAGTACTTC
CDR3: CASSSVPSYEQYF

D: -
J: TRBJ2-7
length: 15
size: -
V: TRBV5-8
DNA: TGTGCCAGCAGCTTGGCCAACTCGCCTCTTTACGAGCAGTACTTC
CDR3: CASSLANSPLYEQYF

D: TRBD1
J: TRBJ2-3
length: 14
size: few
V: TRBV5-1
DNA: TGCGCCAGCAGCATAGGACAGGACACAGATACGCAGTATTTT
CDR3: CASSIGQDTDTQYF

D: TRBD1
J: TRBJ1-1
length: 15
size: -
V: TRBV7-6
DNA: TGTGCCAGCAGCTTAGAGGACAGGGGGGGAATTGAAGCTTTCTTT
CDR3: CASSLEDRGGIEAFF

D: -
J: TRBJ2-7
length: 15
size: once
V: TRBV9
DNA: TGTGCCAGCAGCGTGGGGGGGGCGAGAAGCGACGAGCAGTACTTC
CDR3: CASSVGGARSDEQYF

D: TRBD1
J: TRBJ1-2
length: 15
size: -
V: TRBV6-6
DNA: TGTGCCAGCAGTTACGCTACAGGGGCCAACTATGGCTACACCTTC
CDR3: CASSYATGANYGYTF

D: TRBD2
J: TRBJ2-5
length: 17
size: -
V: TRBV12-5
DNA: TGTGCTAGTGGTTTGACCTGGACTAGCGGGAGCGGAGAGACCCAGTACTTC
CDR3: CASGLTWTSGSGETQYF

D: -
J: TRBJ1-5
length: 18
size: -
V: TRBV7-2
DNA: TGTGCCAGCAGCTTAGGGGGAGGGAGGGGGTTCAGCAATCAGCCCCAGCATTTT
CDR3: CASSLGGGRGFSNQPQHF

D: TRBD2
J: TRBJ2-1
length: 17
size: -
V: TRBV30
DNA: TGTGCCTGGAGTGGGGACGGGACTAGCGGGTCCTACAATGAGCAGTTCTTC
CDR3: CAWSGDGTSGSYNEQFF

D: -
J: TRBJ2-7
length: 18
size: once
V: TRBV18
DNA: TGTGCCAGCTCACCGCGATCACAGCGCGGGAACATTCCCTACGAGCAGTACTTC
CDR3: CASSPRSQRGNIPYEQYF

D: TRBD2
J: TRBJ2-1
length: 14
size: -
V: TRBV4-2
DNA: TGTGCCAGCAGCCAAGACGGGAGGGCCGTTGAGCAGTTCTTC
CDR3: CASSQDGRAVEQFF

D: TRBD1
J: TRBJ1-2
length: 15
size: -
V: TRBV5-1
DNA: TGCGCCAGCAGCTCTGACAGGGGGAATTACTATGGCTACACCTTC
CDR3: CASSSDRGNYYGYTF

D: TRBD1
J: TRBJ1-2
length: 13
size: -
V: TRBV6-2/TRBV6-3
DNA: TGTGCCAGCAGCAGGGACAGTGGCTATGGCTACACCTTC
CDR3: CASSRDSGYGYTF

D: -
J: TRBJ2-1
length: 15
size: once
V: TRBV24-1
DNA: TGTGCCACCAGTGATTCTAACGCTGCATGGAATGAGCAGTTCTTC
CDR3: CATSDSNAAWNEQFF

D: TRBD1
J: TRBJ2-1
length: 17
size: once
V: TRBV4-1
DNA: TGCGCCAGCAGCTCCCAACCGGGACAGGGGGCCTACAATGAGCAGTTCTTC
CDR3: CASSSQPGQGAYNEQFF

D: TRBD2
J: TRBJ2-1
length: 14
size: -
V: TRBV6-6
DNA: TGTGCCAGCAGCTCCCGACTAGCGGCGAATGAGCAGTTCTTC
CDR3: CASSSRLAANEQFF

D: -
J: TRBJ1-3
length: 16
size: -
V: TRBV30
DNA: TGTGCCTGGGGTTCCCTTGAGGACTTTCGGAGAAACACCATATATTTT
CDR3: CAWGSLEDFRRNTIYF

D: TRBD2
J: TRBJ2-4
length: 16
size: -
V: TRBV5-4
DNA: TGTGCCAGCAGCCCGGGCGGCGGGAGCGGAGGTAACATTCAGTACTTC
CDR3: CASSPGGGSGGNIQYF

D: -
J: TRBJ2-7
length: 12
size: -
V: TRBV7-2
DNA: TGTGCCAGCAGTTTCGACAGATACGAGCAGTACTTC
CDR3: CASSFDRYEQYF

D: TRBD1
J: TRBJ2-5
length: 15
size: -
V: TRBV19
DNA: TGTGCCAGTAGTCCCCTCAGGACAGGCCAAGAGACCCAGTACTTC
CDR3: CASSPLRTGQETQYF

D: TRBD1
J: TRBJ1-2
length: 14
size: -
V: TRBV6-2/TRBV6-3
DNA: TGTGCCAGCAGTTACAGGACAGGGAACTATGGCTACACCTTC
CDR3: CASSYRTGNYGYTF

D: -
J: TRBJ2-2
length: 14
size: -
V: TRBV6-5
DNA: TGTGCCAGCAGTACAGGACAGAACACCGGGGAGCTGTTTTTT
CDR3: CASSTGQNTGELFF

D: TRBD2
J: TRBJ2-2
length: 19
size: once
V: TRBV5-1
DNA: TGCGCCAGCAGCTTGGTCGAGTCGACTAGCGGGAGGGCCCTCGGGGAGCTGTTTTTT
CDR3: CASSLVESTSGRALGELFF

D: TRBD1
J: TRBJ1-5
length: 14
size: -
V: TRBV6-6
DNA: TGTGCCAGCAGTTACGGGACAGTCAATCAGCCCCAGCATTTT
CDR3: CASSYGTVNQPQHF

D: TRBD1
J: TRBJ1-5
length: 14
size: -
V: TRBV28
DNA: TGTGCCAGCAGAACAGGGGGCGCGTATCAGCCCCAGCATTTT
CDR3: CASRTGGAYQPQHF

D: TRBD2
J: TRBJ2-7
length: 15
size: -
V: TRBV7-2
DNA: TGTGCCAGCAGCTTAACTAGCGGGGGACAATACGAGCAGTACTTC
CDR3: CASSLTSGGQYEQYF

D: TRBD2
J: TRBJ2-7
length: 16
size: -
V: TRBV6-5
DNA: TGTGCCAGCAGTTACTCCCGCGGCGGGGGAACCTACGAGCAGTACTTC
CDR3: CASSYSRGGGTYEQYF

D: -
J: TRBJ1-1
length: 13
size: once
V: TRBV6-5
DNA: TGTGCCAGCACGGGGACTATGAACACTGAAGCTTTCTTT
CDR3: CASTGTMNTEAFF

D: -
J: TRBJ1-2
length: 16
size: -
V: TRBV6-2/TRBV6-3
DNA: TGTGCCAGCAGCTTACCCGGGACAAGAGCTAACTATGGCTACACCTTC
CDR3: CASSLPGTRANYGYTF

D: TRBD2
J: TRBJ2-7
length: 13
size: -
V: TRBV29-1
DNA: TGCAGCGGCGAACTAGCGGGAGTCCGCGAGCAGTACTTC
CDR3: CSGELAGVREQYF

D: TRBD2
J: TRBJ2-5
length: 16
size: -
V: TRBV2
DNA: TGTGCCAGCAGTGAAATCTCTAGCGGGAATTTTGGGACCCAGTACTTC
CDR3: CASSEISSGNFGTQYF

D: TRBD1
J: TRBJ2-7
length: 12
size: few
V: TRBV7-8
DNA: TGTGCCAGCAGCTTTTTTACAGGACAGGGGTACTTC
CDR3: CASSFFTGQGYF

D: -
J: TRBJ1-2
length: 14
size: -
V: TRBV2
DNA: TGTGCCAGCAGTGAATTGACAGCGAACTATGGCTACACCTTC
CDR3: CASSELTANYGYTF

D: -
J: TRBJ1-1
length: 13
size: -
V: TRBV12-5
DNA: TGTGCTAGTGGTAAGGGACAGAACACTGAAGCTTTCTTT
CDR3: CASGKGQNTEAFF

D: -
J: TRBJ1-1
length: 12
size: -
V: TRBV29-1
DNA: TGCAGCGTGGCGAACAGGGCCACTGAAGCTTTCTTT
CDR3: CSVANRATEAFF

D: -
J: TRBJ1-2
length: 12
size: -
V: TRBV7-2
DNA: TGTGCCAGCAGCCCCTCTCGGTACGGCTACACCTTC
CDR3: CASSPSRYGYTF

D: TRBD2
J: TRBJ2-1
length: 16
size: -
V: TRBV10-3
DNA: TGTGCCATCCTTGCTAGCGGGAGGGCCTTTGGAAATGAGCAGTTCTTC
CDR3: CAILASGRAFGNEQFF

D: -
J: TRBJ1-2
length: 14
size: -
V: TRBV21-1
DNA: TGTGCCAGCAAAAGCAGGGGGGCTGGCTATGGCTACACCTTC
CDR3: CASKSRGAGYGYTF

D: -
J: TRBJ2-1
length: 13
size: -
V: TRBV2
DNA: TGTGCCAGCAGTTGGGTGAAGGGGAATGAGCAGTTCTTC
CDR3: CASSWVKGNEQFF

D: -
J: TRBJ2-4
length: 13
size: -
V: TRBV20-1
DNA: TGCAGTGCTAGTGCCATTGCCAAAAACATTCAGTACTTC
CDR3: CSASAIAKNIQYF

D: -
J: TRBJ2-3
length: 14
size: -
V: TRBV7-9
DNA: TGTGCCAGCAGCTCAGGGGAGCGGTCATATACGCAGTATTTT
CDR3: CASSSGERSYTQYF

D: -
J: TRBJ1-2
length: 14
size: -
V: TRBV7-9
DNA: TGTGCCAGCAGCCCCCAGGACAGTAACTATGGCTACACCTTC
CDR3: CASSPQDSNYGYTF

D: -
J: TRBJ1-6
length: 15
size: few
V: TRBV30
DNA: TGTGCCTGGAGCCGTGAGGGCTCCTATAATTCACCCCTCCACTTT
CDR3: CAWSREGSYNSPLHF

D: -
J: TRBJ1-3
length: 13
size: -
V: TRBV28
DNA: TGTGCCAGCAGCCAGGGGTCTGGAAACACCATATATTTT
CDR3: CASSQGSGNTIYF

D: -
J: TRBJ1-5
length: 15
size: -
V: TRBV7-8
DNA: TGTGCCAGCAGCTTAGGTCAGGGTTACAATCAGCCCCAGCATTTT
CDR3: CASSLGQGYNQPQHF

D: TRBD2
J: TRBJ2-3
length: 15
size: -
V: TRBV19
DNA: TGTGCCAGTAGTATACAGGGCGGGAGAGGAGATACGCAGTATTTT
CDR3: CASSIQGGRGDTQYF

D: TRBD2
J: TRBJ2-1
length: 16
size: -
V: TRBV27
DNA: TGTGCCAGCAGTTTCACGGGACTAGCGGGATTGCATGAGCAGTTCTTC
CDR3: CASSFTGLAGLHEQFF

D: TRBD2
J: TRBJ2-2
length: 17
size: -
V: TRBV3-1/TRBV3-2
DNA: TGTGCCAGCAGCCAACTTCCTTCGGGAGGGCCTTCCGGGGAGCTGTTTTTT
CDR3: CASSQLPSGGPSGELFF

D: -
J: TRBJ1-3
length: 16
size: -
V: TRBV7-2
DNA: TGTGCCAGCAGCTTAGTGGGTGTAGACTCTGGAAATACCATATATTTT
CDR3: CASSLVGVDSGNTIYF

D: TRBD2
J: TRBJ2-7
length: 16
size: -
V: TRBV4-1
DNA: TGCGCCAGCAGCCAAGAGCCGGGACTAGCGGCCTACGAGCAGTACTTC
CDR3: CASSQEPGLAAYEQYF

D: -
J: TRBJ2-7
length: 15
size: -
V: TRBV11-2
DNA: TGTGCCAGCAGGCAGACAGGCGCCAGCTCCTACGAGCAGTACTTC
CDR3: CASRQTGASSYEQYF

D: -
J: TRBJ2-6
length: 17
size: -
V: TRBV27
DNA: TGTGCCAGCAGTTTTTTGGGCAGTAGCTCTGGGGCCAACGTCCTGACTTTC
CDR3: CASSFLGSSSGANVLTF

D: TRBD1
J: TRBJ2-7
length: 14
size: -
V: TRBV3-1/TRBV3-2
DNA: TGTGCCAGCAGCCAAGAGGACAGGGGGCGCGAGCAGTACTTC
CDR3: CASSQEDRGREQYF

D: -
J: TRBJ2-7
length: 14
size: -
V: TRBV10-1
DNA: TGCGCCAGCAGTGAAATAACAGGTCCCTACGAGCAGTACTTC
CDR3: CASSEITGPYEQYF

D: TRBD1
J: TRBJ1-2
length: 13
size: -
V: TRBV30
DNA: TGTGCCTGGAGCCCGGGACAGGGTGGTGGCTACACCTTC
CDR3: CAWSPGQGGGYTF

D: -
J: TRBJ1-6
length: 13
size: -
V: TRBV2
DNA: TGTGCCACCCGGACAGATCCCCCTTCACCCCTCCACTTT
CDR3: CATRTDPPSPLHF

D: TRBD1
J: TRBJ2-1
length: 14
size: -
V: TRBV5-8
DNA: TGTGCCAGCAGTCCGGGACAGGAAAGCTATGAGCAGTTCTTC
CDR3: CASSPGQESYEQFF

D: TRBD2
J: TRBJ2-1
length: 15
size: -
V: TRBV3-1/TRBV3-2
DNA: TGTGCCAGCAGCCAAAGTTCTAGCGGAGGCAATGAGCAGTTCTTC
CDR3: CASSQSSSGGNEQFF

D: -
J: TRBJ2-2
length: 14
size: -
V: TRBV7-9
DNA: TGTGCCAGCATCCAACTACAGGGCACCGGGGAGCTGTTTTTT
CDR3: CASIQLQGTGELFF